This TCR beta chain was sequenced for a study of CD8+ T cells in alopecia areata. cDNA reverse transcribed from extracted RNA served as the sequencing template. Assay: immunoSEQ multiplex PCR; the TCRdb copy retains only in-frame clones and omits some. The sample comprises around 250,000 clones, about two thirds of which are singletons, and 0.95% to 1.5% rests with the top ten. The V and J ends lost 5 bases and 4 bases respectively, with 8 bases between them. Germline assignment: CDR1 PRHDT and CDR2 FYEKMQ (reference sequence). This CDR3 region has 13 residues. The receptor was derived from a human donor with alopecia areata. J is TRBJ2-2 and V is TRBV13; D is possibly TRBD1 or TRBD2 (5 bases each). The source material was CD4+ T cells sorted from blood, sampled at week 0. CDR3 sequence (DNA): TGTGCCAGCAGCCGGGACGCCACCGGGGAGCTGTTTTTT. Protein product: CASSRDATGELFF.